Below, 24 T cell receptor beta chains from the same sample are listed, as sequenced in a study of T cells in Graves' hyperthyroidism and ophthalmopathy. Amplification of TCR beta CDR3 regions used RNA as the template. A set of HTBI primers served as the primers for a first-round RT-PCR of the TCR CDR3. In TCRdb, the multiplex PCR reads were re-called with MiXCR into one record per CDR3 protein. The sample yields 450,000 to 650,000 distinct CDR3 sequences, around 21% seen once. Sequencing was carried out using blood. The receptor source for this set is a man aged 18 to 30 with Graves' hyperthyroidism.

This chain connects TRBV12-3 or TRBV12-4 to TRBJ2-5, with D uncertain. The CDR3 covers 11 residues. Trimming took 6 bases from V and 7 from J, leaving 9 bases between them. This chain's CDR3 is CASRFGGTQYF. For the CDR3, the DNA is TGTGCCAGCAGATTCGGCGGGACCCAGTACTTC.

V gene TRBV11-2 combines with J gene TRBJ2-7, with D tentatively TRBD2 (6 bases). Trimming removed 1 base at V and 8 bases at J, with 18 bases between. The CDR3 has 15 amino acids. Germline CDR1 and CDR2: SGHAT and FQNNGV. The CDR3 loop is CASSLVAGSSTKQYF. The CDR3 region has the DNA TGTGCCAGCAGCTTAGTTGCGGGATCGTCAACCAAGCAGTACTTC.

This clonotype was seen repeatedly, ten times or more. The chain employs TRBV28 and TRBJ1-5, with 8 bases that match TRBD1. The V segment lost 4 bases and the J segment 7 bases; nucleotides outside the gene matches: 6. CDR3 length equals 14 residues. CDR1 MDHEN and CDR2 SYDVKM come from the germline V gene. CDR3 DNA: TGTGCCAGCAGTTGGTCAGGGGGCGGACAGCCCCAGCATTTT. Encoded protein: CASSWSGGGQPQHF.

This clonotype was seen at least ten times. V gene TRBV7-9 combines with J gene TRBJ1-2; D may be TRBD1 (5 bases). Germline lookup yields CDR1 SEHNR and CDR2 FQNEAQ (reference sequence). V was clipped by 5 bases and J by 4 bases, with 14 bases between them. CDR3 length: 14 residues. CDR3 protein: CASSQEGTFYGYTF. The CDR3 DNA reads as TGTGCCAGCAGCCAAGAGGGGACCTTCTATGGCTACACCTTC.

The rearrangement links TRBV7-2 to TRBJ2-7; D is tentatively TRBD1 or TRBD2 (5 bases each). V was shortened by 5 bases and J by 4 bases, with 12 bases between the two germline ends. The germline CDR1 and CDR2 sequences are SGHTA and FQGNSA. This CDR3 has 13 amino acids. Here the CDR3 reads CASSPRWGYEQYF. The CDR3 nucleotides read TGTGCCAGCAGCCCCCGGTGGGGGTACGAGCAGTACTTC.

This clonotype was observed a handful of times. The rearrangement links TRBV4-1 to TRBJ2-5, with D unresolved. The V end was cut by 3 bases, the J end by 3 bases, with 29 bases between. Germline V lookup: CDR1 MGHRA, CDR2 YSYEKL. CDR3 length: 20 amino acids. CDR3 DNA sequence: TGCGCCAGCAGCCACACCGACTCCCTAAAGGTCGCGATCCGGGAAGAGACCCAGTACTTC. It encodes CASSHTDSLKVAIREETQYF.

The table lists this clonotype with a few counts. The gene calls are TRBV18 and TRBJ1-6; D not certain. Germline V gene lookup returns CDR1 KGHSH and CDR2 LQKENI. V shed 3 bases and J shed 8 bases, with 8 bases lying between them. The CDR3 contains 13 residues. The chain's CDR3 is CASSPGIDSPLHF. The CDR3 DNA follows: TGTGCCAGCTCACCTGGGATCGATTCACCCCTCCACTTT.

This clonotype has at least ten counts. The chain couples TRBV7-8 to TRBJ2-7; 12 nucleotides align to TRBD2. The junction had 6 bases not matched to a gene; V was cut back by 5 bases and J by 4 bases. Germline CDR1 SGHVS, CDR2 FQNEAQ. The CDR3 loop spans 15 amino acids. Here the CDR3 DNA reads TGTGCCAGCAGCCGCGGGACTAGCGGGCATTACGAGCAGTACTTC. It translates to CASSRGTSGHYEQYF. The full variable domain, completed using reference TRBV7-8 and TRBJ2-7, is GAGVSQSPRYKVAKRGQDVALRCDPISGHVSLFWYQQALGQGPEFLTYFQNEAQLDKSGLPSDRFFAERPEGSVSTLKIQRTQQEDSAVYLCASSRGTSGHYEQYFGPGTRLTVT.

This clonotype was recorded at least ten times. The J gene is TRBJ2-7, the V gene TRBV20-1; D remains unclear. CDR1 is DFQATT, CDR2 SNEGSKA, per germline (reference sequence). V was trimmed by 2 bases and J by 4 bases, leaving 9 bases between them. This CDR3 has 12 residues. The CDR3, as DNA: TGCAGTGCTAGACGCAACCATTACGAGCAGTACTTC. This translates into CSARRNHYEQYF.

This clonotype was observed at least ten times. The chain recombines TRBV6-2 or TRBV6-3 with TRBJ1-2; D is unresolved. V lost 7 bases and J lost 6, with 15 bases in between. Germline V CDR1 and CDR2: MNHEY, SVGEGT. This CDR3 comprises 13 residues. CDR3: CASTPRESHGYTF. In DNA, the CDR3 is TGTGCCAGCACCCCAAGGGAGTCCCATGGCTACACCTTC.

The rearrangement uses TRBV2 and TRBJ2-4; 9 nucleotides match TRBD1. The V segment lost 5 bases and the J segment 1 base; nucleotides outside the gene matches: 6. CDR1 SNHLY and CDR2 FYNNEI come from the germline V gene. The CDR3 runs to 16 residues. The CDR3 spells CASSTTGGTAKNIQYF. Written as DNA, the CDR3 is TGTGCCAGCAGTACAACAGGGGGCACGGCCAAAAACATTCAGTACTTC.

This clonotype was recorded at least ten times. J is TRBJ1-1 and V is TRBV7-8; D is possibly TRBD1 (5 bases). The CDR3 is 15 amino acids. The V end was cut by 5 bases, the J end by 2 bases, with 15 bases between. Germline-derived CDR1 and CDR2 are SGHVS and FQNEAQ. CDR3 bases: TGTGCCAGCAGCCTATCCCGGGGGTCTAACACTGAAGCTTTCTTT. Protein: CASSLSRGSNTEAFF.

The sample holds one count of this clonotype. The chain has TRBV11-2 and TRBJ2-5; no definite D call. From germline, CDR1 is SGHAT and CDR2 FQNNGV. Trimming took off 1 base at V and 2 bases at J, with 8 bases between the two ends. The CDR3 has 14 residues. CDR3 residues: CASSLAQAQETQYF. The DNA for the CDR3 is TGTGCCAGCAGCTTAGCGCAGGCTCAAGAGACCCAGTACTTC.

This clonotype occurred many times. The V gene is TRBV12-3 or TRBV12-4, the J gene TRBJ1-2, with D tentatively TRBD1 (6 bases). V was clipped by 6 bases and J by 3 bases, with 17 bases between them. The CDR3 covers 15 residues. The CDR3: CASSPTARGDYGYTF. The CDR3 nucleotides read TGTGCCAGCAGCCCTACTGCCAGGGGTGACTATGGCTACACCTTC.

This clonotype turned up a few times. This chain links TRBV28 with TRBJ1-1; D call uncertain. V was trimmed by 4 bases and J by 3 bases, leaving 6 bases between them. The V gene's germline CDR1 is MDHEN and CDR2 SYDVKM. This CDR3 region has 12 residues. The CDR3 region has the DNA TGTGCCAGCAGTTCCCCAGACACTGAAGCTTTCTTT. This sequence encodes CASSSPDTEAFF. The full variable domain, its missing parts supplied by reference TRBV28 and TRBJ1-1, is DVKVTQSSRYLVKRTGEKVFLECVQDMDHENMFWYRQDPGLGLRLIYFSYDVKMKEKGDIPEGYSVSREKKERFSLILESASTNQTSMYLCASSSPDTEAFFGQGTRLTVV.

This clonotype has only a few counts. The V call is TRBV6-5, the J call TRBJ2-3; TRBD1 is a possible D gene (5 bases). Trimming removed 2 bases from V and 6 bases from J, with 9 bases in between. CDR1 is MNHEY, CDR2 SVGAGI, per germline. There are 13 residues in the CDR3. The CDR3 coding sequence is TGTGCCAGCAGTTACGGGGCCATGGATACGCAGTATTTT. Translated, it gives CASSYGAMDTQYF.

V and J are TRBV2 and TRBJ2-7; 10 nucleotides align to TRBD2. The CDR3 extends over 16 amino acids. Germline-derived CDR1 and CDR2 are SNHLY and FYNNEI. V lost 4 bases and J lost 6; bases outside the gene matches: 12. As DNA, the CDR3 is TGTGCCAGCAGTGCTAGCGGGAGATATCTATGGTTCGAGCAGTACTTC. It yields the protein CASSASGRYLWFEQYF.

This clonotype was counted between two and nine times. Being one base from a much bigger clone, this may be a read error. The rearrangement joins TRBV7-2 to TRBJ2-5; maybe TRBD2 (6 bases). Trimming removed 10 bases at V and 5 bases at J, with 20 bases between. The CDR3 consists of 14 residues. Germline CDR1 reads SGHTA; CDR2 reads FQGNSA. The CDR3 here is CAIIRRAGRETQYF. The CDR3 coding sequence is TGTGCCATCATCCGGAGGGCGGGGCGGGAGACCCAGTACTTC.

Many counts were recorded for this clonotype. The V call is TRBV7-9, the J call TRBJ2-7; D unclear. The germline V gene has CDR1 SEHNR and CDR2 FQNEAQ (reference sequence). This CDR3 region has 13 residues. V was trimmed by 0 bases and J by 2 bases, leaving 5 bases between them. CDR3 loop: CASSLASPYEQYF. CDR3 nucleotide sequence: TGTGCCAGCAGCTTAGCGTCCCCCTACGAGCAGTACTTC. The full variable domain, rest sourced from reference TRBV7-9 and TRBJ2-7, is DTGVSQNPRHKITKRGQNVTFRCDPISEHNRLYWYRQTLGQGPEFLTYFQNEAQLEKSRLLSDRFSAERPKGSFSTLEIQRTEQGDSAMYLCASSLASPYEQYFGPGTRLTVT.

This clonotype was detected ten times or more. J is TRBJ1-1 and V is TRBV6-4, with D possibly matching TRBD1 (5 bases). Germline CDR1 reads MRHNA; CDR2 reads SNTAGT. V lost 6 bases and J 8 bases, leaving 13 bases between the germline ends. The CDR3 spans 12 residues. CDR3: CASSRQKPEAFF. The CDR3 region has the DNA TGTGCCAGCAGCAGACAGAAGCCAGAAGCTTTCTTT.

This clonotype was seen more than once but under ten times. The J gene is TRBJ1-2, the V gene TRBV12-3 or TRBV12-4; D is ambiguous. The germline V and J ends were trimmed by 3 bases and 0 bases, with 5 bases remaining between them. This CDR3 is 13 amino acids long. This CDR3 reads CASSLLTNYGYTF. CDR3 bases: TGTGCCAGCAGTTTGTTGACTAACTATGGCTACACCTTC.

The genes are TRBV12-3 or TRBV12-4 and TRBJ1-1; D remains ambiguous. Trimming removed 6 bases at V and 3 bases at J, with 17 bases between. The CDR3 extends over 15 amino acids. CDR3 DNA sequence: TGTGCCAGCAGCTTTAGGCCGCCGTCGGACACTGAAGCTTTCTTT. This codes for CASSFRPPSDTEAFF.

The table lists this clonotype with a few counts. The CDR3 sequence is CSALEPYEQYF. In DNA form, the CDR3 reads TGCAGTGCCCTTGAGCCCTACGAGCAGTACTTC. The chain combines TRBV20-1 with TRBJ2-7; D is unresolved. The V and J ends lost 6 bases and 2 bases respectively, with 8 bases between them. This CDR3 contains 11 residues. The germline V gene has CDR1 DFQATT and CDR2 SNEGSKA (reference sequence).

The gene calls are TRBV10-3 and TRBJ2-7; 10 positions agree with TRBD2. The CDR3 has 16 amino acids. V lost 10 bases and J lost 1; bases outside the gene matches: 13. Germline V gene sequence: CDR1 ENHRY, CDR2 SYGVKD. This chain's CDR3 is CATLDLSGRPSYEQYF. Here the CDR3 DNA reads TGTGCCACCCTCGACCTTAGCGGGAGGCCTTCCTACGAGCAGTACTTC.